This T cell receptor (beta chain) was sequenced in a study of T cells in Graves' hyperthyroidism and ophthalmopathy. Those patients with uncontrolled infection, other autoimmune disease, pregnancy or lactation were excluded. Points from the study as a whole: Ophthalmopathy was identified by the model a median roughly six months ahead of onset.

Authors of the study amplified TCR beta CDR3 regions from RNA transcripts. HTBI primers were employed in a first-round RT-PCR of the TCR CDR3. TCRdb ran MiXCR on the multiplex PCR reads and lists one entry per CDR3 protein. The table lists 600,000 to 800,000 distinct CDR3 sequences, 35% of them singletons. This clonotype was detected only a few times. The target antigen is unknown. The junction differs from germline at one of its ends, possibly a read error. The sample was blood. This clonotype was obtained from a woman between 40 and 55 years old with Graves' hyperthyroidism.

The CDR3 is CASSLAGLGGEGYTF. The CDR3 DNA follows: TGCGCCAGCAGCCTAGCGGGACTTGGGGGAGAAGGCTACACCTTC. The chain carries TRBV7-9 and TRBJ1-2; D is perhaps TRBD1 (5 bases). The CDR3 runs to 15 residues. CDR1 and CDR2 (germline): SEHNR, FQNEAQ (reference sequence).